This T cell receptor beta chain comes out of a study of graft-versus-host responses after intestinal transplantation. Study-wide background: Transplantation in recipients was multivisceral, liver-intestinal, or isolated intestinal. All of the recipients had induction that used anti-thymocyte globulin, then tacrolimus and steroids for two to three years. Study-level results: The highest levels of circulating GvH clones went along with early declines in HvG clones after transplant. GvH clones were identified in recipient marrow, with some first appearing in ileum or blood.

This clone was picked up one time. Its antigen remains unidentified. Using immunoSEQ multiplex PCR, the repertoire was profiled, and TCRdb retains in-frame clones only, with some absent. The sample has tens of thousands of clones; roughly 90% are singletons. Germline values: CDR1 MNHEY, CDR2 SVGAGI. The ends lost 6 bases at V and 5 bases at J; junction bases unmatched: 10. This CDR3 region has 15 residues. This receptor was identified in a human donor who received an intestinal transplant. The chain has TRBV6-5 and TRBJ1-5; TRBD1 matches at 7 bases. Here the sequenced sample was unstimulated CD4+ T cells sorted from spleen or lymph node cells, taken before intestinal transplant. CDR3: CASSRTRQGDQPQHF. CDR3 nucleotide sequence: TGTGCCAGCAGCCGGACGCGGCAGGGGGATCAGCCCCAGCATTTT.